This T cell receptor beta chain was identified during a study of identical twins. One entry per CDR3 protein results from TCRdb running MiXCR on the 5' RACE reads. The table shows 1.5 million to 2 million distinct CDR3 sequences, with roughly a third occurring only once. This clonotype was picked up many times. The germline V and J ends were trimmed by 6 bases and 2 bases, with 15 bases remaining between them. The CDR3 extends over 14 amino acids. Germline V lookup: CDR1 SGHRS, CDR2 YFSETQ. V gene TRBV5-1 combines with J gene TRBJ2-7; the D gene is possibly TRBD2 (6 bases). Sequenced input: cord blood. The TCR was taken from a newborn girl in good health. Here the CDR3 DNA reads TGCGCCAGCAAATCCCAGGGAGGCACCTACGAGCAGTACTTC. Its translation is CASKSQGGTYEQYF.